These 22 T cell receptor beta chains were all obtained from the same sample, sequenced in a study of control samples from healthy donors and cancer patients. Profiling relied on immunoSEQ multiplex PCR, and the TCRdb table lists in-frame clones only, not all of them. The sample holds 55,000 to 75,000 clones, about 89% seen once. Sequencing input: PBMCs. Receptors were obtained from a woman in her fifties or sixties with head and neck cancer.

The chain joins TRBV20-1 to TRBJ2-5; D gene uncertain. This CDR3 region has 11 residues. Trimming shortened V by 5 bases and J by 2 bases, and 6 bases separated the two germline ends. The germline gives CDR1 DFQATT, CDR2 SNEGSKA (reference sequence). The CDR3 region has the DNA TGCAGTGCTCCCGGACAAGAGACCCAGTACTTC. It encodes CSAPGQETQYF.

The chain links TRBV5-4 to TRBJ2-3; TRBD1 aligns across 9 bases. The germline V gene has CDR1 SGHNT and CDR2 YYREEE (reference sequence). This CDR3 has 16 amino acids. V lost 1 base and J lost 4; bases outside the gene matches: 7. DNA of the CDR3: TGTGCCAGCAGCTTGCAACAGGGGGCGGGGGCAGATACGCAGTATTTT. This translates into CASSLQQGAGADTQYF.

The CDR3 DNA reads TGCGCCAGCAGCATGATTCTGGGGCAGGGGCCTACCTTC. Translation: CASSMILGQGPTF. The chain has TRBV4-3 and TRBJ1-2; D possibly corresponds to TRBD1 (6 bases). The CDR3 loop spans 13 amino acids. Germline V gene lookup returns CDR1 LGHNA and CDR2 YSLEER. V gave up 5 bases and J gave up 14 bases, with 21 bases separating them.

The rearrangement links TRBV27 to TRBJ2-5, with 10 bases fitting TRBD2. This CDR3 has 16 amino acids. Germline V lookup: CDR1 MNHEY, CDR2 SMNVEV (reference sequence). Germline trimming cut 2 bases from V and 4 bases from J; bases unmatched to any gene: 7. This CDR3 is CASSLRLLAGAETQYF. DNA for the CDR3: TGTGCCAGCAGTTTAAGGCTCCTAGCGGGGGCAGAGACCCAGTACTTC.

The CDR3 reads CASSTQVSYEQYF. DNA of the CDR3: TGTGCCAGTAGTACGCAAGTTTCTTACGAGCAGTACTTC. J is TRBJ2-7 and V is TRBV19; D gene ambiguous. CDR1 LNHDA and CDR2 SQIVND come from the germline V gene (reference sequence). V was clipped by 4 bases and J by 4 bases, with 11 bases between them. This CDR3 comprises 13 residues. Full variable domain (remainder filled in from reference TRBV19 and TRBJ2-7): DGGITQSPKYLFRKEGQNVTLSCEQNLNHDAMYWYRQDPGQGLRLIYYSQIVNDFQKGDIAEGYSVSREKKESFPLTVTSAQKNPTAFYLCASSTQVSYEQYFGPGTRLTVT.

The V gene is TRBV2, the J gene TRBJ1-6; 7 nucleotides align to TRBD1. The CDR3 loop spans 15 amino acids. The germline V gene has CDR1 SNHLY and CDR2 FYNNEI. Trimming cost V 5 bases and J 8 bases; bases outside gene matches: 9. This chain's CDR3 is CASSKDRQMDSPLHF. Here the CDR3 DNA reads TGTGCCAGCAGTAAGGACAGGCAAATGGATTCACCCCTCCACTTT.

Only a few counts were recorded for this clone. V and J are TRBV30 and TRBJ1-5; possible D gene TRBD1, 5 bases. Germline V gene lookup returns CDR1 GTSNPN and CDR2 SVGIG (reference sequence). The CDR3 spans 13 residues. The V end lost 2 bases, the J end lost 4 bases, and 9 bases lay between the germline ends. CDR3: CAWSSQGNQPQHF. The CDR3 DNA reads TGTGCCTGGAGTTCGCAGGGAAATCAGCCCCAGCATTTT.

The V and J genes are TRBV30 and TRBJ1-4; D perhaps matches TRBD1 (6 bases). V lost 3 bases to trimming and J lost 4 bases, with 9 bases between them. Germline CDR1 and CDR2: GTSNPN and SVGIG (reference sequence). The CDR3 loop spans 13 amino acids. CDR3 sequence reads: CAWRGTHNEKLFF. The CDR3 nucleotides read TGTGCCTGGAGGGGGACACATAATGAAAAACTGTTTTTT. Based on the CDR3 plus reference TRBV30 and TRBJ1-4, the full variable domain is SQTIHQWPATLVQPVGSPLSLECTVEGTSNPNLYWYRQAAGRGLQLLFYSVGIGQISSEVPQNLSASRPQDRQFILSSKKLLLSDSGFYLCAWRGTHNEKLFFGSGTQLSVL.

This chain joins TRBV4-3 and TRBJ2-7; 10 bases are a match to TRBD2. The CDR3 contains 15 residues. With V trimmed by 0 bases and J by 4 bases, 3 bases remained unmatched. The germline gives CDR1 LGHNA, CDR2 YSLEER. The DNA of the CDR3 is TGCGCCAGCAGCCAAGATTCTAGCGGGGGTTACGAGCAGTACTTC. Encoded protein: CASSQDSSGGYEQYF.

V usage is TRBV30 and J usage is TRBJ1-2; no clear D. CDR3 length: 13 residues. The V and J ends lost 4 bases and 2 bases respectively, with 11 bases between them. Germline CDR1 reads GTSNPN; CDR2 reads SVGIG (reference sequence). In DNA, the CDR3 is TGTGCCTGGAATCCAGGCCGCAACTATGGCTACACCTTC. This codes for CAWNPGRNYGYTF.

The rearrangement uses TRBV15 and TRBJ2-3, with 9 nucleotides matching TRBD2. This CDR3 region has 17 residues. Germline loops: CDR1 LNHNV, CDR2 YYDKDF (reference sequence). Trimming removed 0 bases from V and 6 bases from J; junction bases left unmatched: 10. The CDR3 DNA is TGTGCCACCAGCAGAGATATGGCGGGGGGGCGGAGGGATACGCAGTATTTT. Translating it yields CATSRDMAGGRRDTQYF.

V is TRBV19 and J is TRBJ1-1; tentatively, D is TRBD1 (5 bases). In germline, CDR1 is LNHDA, CDR2 SQIVND (reference sequence). V was pared by 5 bases and J by 1 base, with 14 bases between. The CDR3 runs to 15 residues. CDR3 residues: CASSPDRAKNTEAFF. CDR3 nucleotide sequence: TGTGCCAGTAGTCCAGACAGAGCAAAGAACACTGAAGCTTTCTTT. Full variable domain (missing parts from reference TRBV19 and TRBJ1-1): DGGITQSPKYLFRKEGQNVTLSCEQNLNHDAMYWYRQDPGQGLRLIYYSQIVNDFQKGDIAEGYSVSREKKESFPLTVTSAQKNPTAFYLCASSPDRAKNTEAFFGQGTRLTVV.

This sequence joins TRBV2 and TRBJ1-1; D is undetermined. Germline V gives CDR1 SNHLY, CDR2 FYNNEI. Deletions cut 2 bases from V and 11 bases from J, with 12 bases between. The CDR3 is 12 residues long. DNA for the CDR3: TGTGCCAGCAGTGAACGACCCTTGAAGGCTTTCTTT. Its protein product is CASSERPLKAFF.

The chain recombines TRBV2 with TRBJ2-1; 7 nucleotides align to TRBD2. V lost 2 bases and J lost 9; bases outside the gene matches: 10. The CDR3 is made up of 15 amino acids. Looked up from germline, CDR1 is SNHLY and CDR2 is FYNNEI. CDR3 nucleotide sequence: TGTGCCAGCAGTGAATCGCCCGGGACTACAAGTGAGCAGTTCTTC. Protein product: CASSESPGTTSEQFF.

J is TRBJ1-2 and V is TRBV3-1 (or the pseudogene TRBV3-2), with D possibly being TRBD1 (5 bases). The V and J ends lost 4 bases and 2 bases respectively, with 8 bases between them. The CDR3 covers 13 residues. CDR1 is LGHDT, CDR2 YNNKEL, per germline (reference sequence). Here the CDR3 reads CASSPTENYGYTF. In DNA, the CDR3 is TGTGCCAGCAGCCCGACAGAAAACTATGGCTACACCTTC.

V and J are TRBV20-1 and TRBJ1-2; maybe TRBD1 (6 bases). V lost 3 bases and J 7 bases, leaving 21 bases between the germline ends. The germline CDR1 and CDR2 sequences are DFQATT and SNEGSKA (reference sequence). This CDR3 has 15 residues. This chain's CDR3 is CSASRDLPGESGYTF. CDR3 nucleotide sequence: TGCAGTGCTAGTCGGGACCTCCCAGGGGAGAGTGGCTACACCTTC.

The J gene is TRBJ1-2, the V gene TRBV18; tentative D call: TRBD1 (6 bases). The V and J ends lost 6 bases and 0 bases respectively, with 11 bases between them. Germline CDR1 and CDR2: KGHSH and LQKENI. This CDR3 region has 14 residues. This CDR3 is CASSQGTTNYGYTF. As DNA, the CDR3 is TGTGCCAGCTCGCAGGGGACCACTAACTATGGCTACACCTTC.

The chain links TRBV18 to TRBJ1-1; TRBD1 matches 8 bases. CDR3 length equals 15 residues. Germline CDR1 KGHSH, CDR2 LQKENI. Trimming at V came to 3 bases and at J to 4 bases, leaving 7 bases not matched to a gene. CDR3: CASSPPTGEFTEAFF. In DNA, the CDR3 is TGTGCCAGCTCACCCCCGACAGGGGAGTTCACTGAAGCTTTCTTT.

V is TRBV12-5 and J is TRBJ1-1; D remains unclear. This CDR3 contains 14 residues. The V gene's germline CDR1 is LGHNT and CDR2 FRNRAP. The V end lost 0 bases, the J end lost 3 bases, and 8 bases lay between the germline ends. CDR3 DNA: TGTGCTAGTGGTTTGGTAGACGGGGACACTGAAGCTTTCTTT. The encoded protein is CASGLVDGDTEAFF.

The chain joins TRBV5-1 to TRBJ2-5; 8 bases are shared with TRBD2. The CDR3 has 16 amino acids. J gave up 5 bases and V 5 bases, and 14 bases lay outside the gene matches. Germline V lookup: CDR1 SGHRS, CDR2 YFSETQ. The CDR3 bases are TGCGCCAGCAGTTCCCGAGGAGCGGGGGCAGATGAGACCCAGTACTTC. Protein: CASSSRGAGADETQYF.

The sample holds a few counts of this clone. CDR3 residues: CASSSRQGGFSPLHF. The CDR3 coding sequence is TGCGCCAGCAGCTCGCGACAGGGGGGCTTTTCACCCCTCCACTTT. This chain connects TRBV4-1 to TRBJ1-6, with 9 bases fitting TRBD1. Germline CDR1 MGHRA, CDR2 YSYEKL. Trimming removed 5 bases from V and 9 bases from J; junction bases left unmatched: 8. The CDR3 has 15 residues.

The rearrangement links TRBV3-1 (or the pseudogene TRBV3-2) to TRBJ2-5; 7 bases map to TRBD2. CDR1 and CDR2 from the germline V gene are LGHDT and YNNKEL (reference sequence). The CDR3 contains 15 residues. J lost 5 bases, V lost 4 bases, and 10 bases had no gene match. CDR3 sequence reads: CASSRAGEDGETQYF. The CDR3 nucleotides are TGTGCCAGCAGCCGCGCGGGGGAGGACGGGGAGACCCAGTACTTC.